The clone carrying this T cell receptor beta chain came up a few times. Its antigen is currently unknown. The J segment lost 2 bases and the V segment lost 0 bases, leaving 9 bases of the junction unmatched. This CDR3 is 17 amino acids long. Germline-derived CDR1 and CDR2 are SGDLS and YYNGEE. This entry is derived from a study of shared clonotypes between healthy human individuals. Study-level results: Represented diversity (both genetic and exposure-history) was limited by the small number of donors.

It was at deep level that the assay was run. Researchers sequenced unsorted PBMC DNA using ten immunoSEQ deep assay plates. Repertoires were generated with immunoSEQ multiplex PCR, while TCRdb's copy carries only in-frame clones and drops some. The table has about 100,000 clones, less than 50% seen once; the top ten hold around 15%. The unsorted samples took tens of millions of PBMCs to get genomic DNA. The chain couples TRBV9 to TRBJ2-3; 7 bases line up with TRBD1. The sample consisted of PBMCs. This sequence originates from a woman in her forties in good health. Some clones in this sample may be carry-over from other donors' samples. The CDR3 DNA sequence: TGTGCCAGCAGCGTAGGAACTACAGGGGCCATCACAGATACGCAGTATTTT. Its protein product is CASSVGTTGAITDTQYF.